The 26 T cell receptor beta chains given below trace back to one sample, sequenced in a study of type 1 regulatory T cells (TCRdb year 2021). These receptors lack a known antigen. Instrument on record: Illumina MiSeq. TCRdb applied fastp at Q25 and MiXCR to the public reads, then kept only in-frame beta chains. Each record represents a unique CDR3 protein, reported with the most common genes and DNA among its rows. This sample is represented by just under 65,000 distinct CDR3 sequences; roughly half of them were singletons. About 2% of the sample is taken by the ten largest. The sample was cultured non-Tr1 T cells, either the whole culture or a sorted T cell fraction (not recorded which). This specimen's cell subset or site label, interpreted: non-Tr1 population from the T-allo10 product. These receptors originate from a human donor in good health.

J is TRBJ2-1 and V is TRBV11-1; tentatively, D is TRBD1 or TRBD2 (5 bases each). The CDR3 runs 16 residues. CDR1 SGHAT and CDR2 FQDESV come from the germline V gene (reference sequence). Deletions cut 1 base from V and 0 bases from J, with 10 bases between. This chain's CDR3 is CASSLVGTGSYNEQFF. The CDR3 region has the DNA TGTGCCAGCAGCTTAGTCGGGACGGGCTCCTACAATGAGCAGTTCTTC.

V and J are TRBV12-3 or TRBV12-4 and TRBJ1-3; TRBD1 aligns across 9 bases. This CDR3 is 13 amino acids long. Trimming at V came to 6 bases and at J to 5 bases, leaving 2 bases not matched to a gene. CDR3 DNA: TGTGCCAGCAGGGGGACAGGGAGAAACACCATATATTTT. It translates to CASRGTGRNTIYF.

The V call is TRBV28, the J call TRBJ1-1; tentatively, D is TRBD1 (6 bases). V shed 7 bases and J shed 5 bases, with 23 bases lying between them. This CDR3 spans 16 amino acids. Per germline, CDR1 MDHEN and CDR2 SYDVKM. The CDR3 is CASTSSLRGRGTEAFF. The CDR3 DNA follows: TGTGCCAGCACTTCCTCTTTGAGGGGGAGAGGTACTGAAGCTTTCTTT.

J is TRBJ1-2 and V is TRBV7-9; D possibly corresponds to TRBD1 (6 bases). Germline assignment: CDR1 SEHNR and CDR2 FQNEAQ (reference sequence). The CDR3 runs to 15 residues. V was pared by 5 bases and J by 5 bases, with 18 bases between. DNA for the CDR3: TGTGCCAGCAGCCAGCTTCGGGGGCTTGGTTATGGCTACACCTTC. Translation gives CASSQLRGLGYGYTF.

Only a few counts were recorded for this clonotype. The rearrangement joins TRBV7-3 to TRBJ1-5; D remains ambiguous. This CDR3 has 12 residues. From germline, CDR1 is SGHTA and CDR2 FQGTGA. V was pared by 4 bases and J by 0 bases, with 1 base between. As DNA, the CDR3 is TGTGCCAGCAGCTATAGCAATCAGCCCCAGCATTTT. This translates into CASSYSNQPQHF.

CDR3 coding DNA: TGTGCCAGCAGTTTACTCAGTCAGGGGAACTATGGCTACACCTTC. Its translation is CASSLLSQGNYGYTF. The chain employs TRBV6-5 and TRBJ1-2; weak D call: TRBD1 (6 bases). Trimming removed 4 bases from V and 2 bases from J, with 14 bases in between. The CDR3 consists of 15 residues. The V gene's germline CDR1 is MNHEY and CDR2 SVGAGI.

The chain combines TRBV7-2 with TRBJ2-5; TRBD2 matches at 10 bases. The CDR3 has 17 residues. Germline values: CDR1 SGHTA, CDR2 FQGNSA. Unmatched junction bases numbered 12, after V lost 5 bases and J lost 3 bases. The CDR3 DNA follows: TGTGCCAGCAGCCAGACCCATAGCGGGGGGATGAAAGAGACCCAGTACTTC. As protein: CASSQTHSGGMKETQYF.

This clonotype occurred a few times. CDR3 DNA sequence: TGTGCCAGCACTAACGGGGGCTCTGGGGCCAACGTCCTGACTTTC. It encodes CASTNGGSGANVLTF. V and J are TRBV6-2 or TRBV6-3 and TRBJ2-6; perhaps TRBD2 as D (6 bases). The ends were cut back, 7 bases at V and 0 bases at J, with 10 bases in the middle. Germline V gene lookup returns CDR1 MNHEY and CDR2 SVGEGT. This CDR3 is built from 15 residues.

The V gene is TRBV29-1, the J gene TRBJ1-2; no definite D call. The CDR3 totals 14 residues. V lost 1 base and J 4 bases, leaving 13 bases between the germline ends. Looked up from germline, CDR1 is SQVTM and CDR2 is ANQGSEA. The CDR3 DNA sequence: TGCAGCGTTGAAGGGCTCAGTGGATTCTATGGCTACACCTTC. Protein: CSVEGLSGFYGYTF.

The chain links TRBV7-9 to TRBJ2-5; D is uncertain. CDR3 length: 13 residues. In germline, CDR1 is SEHNR, CDR2 FQNEAQ (reference sequence). The ends were cut back, 6 bases at V and 5 bases at J, with 13 bases in the middle. The chain's CDR3 is CASRRTAGETQYF. CDR3 DNA sequence: TGTGCCAGCAGACGCACGGCTGGGGAGACCCAGTACTTC.

This chain links TRBV5-1 with TRBJ2-3; the D call may be TRBD1 or TRBD2 (5 bases each). V was shortened by 3 bases and J by 5 bases, with 19 bases between the two germline ends. Germline lookup yields CDR1 SGHRS and CDR2 YFSETQ. CDR3 length: 16 amino acids. The CDR3 here is CASSSSGRTTLDTQYF. The CDR3 DNA sequence: TGCGCCAGCAGCTCCTCGGGACGGACAACTCTAGATACGCAGTATTTT.

The chain recombines TRBV3-1 with TRBJ1-1; tentatively, D is TRBD1 (5 bases). V lost 7 bases, J lost 1 base, and 16 bases lay in between. Germline lookup yields CDR1 LGHDT and CDR2 YNNKEL (reference sequence). This CDR3 contains 15 residues. CDR3 region: CASTLRTTENTEAFF. CDR3 nucleotides: TGTGCCAGCACTCTCAGAACGACAGAGAACACTGAAGCTTTCTTT.

V usage is TRBV19 and J usage is TRBJ2-1, with 8 nucleotides matching TRBD2. With V trimmed by 6 bases and J by 2 bases, 3 bases remained unmatched. CDR1 LNHDA and CDR2 SQIVND come from the germline V gene (reference sequence). The CDR3 is 14 residues long. The CDR3, as DNA: TGTGCCAGTAGGGCGGGGGGAACCTACAATGAGCAGTTCTTC. It codes for CASRAGGTYNEQFF. The full variable domain, rest sourced from reference TRBV19 and TRBJ2-1, is DGGITQSPKYLFRKEGQNVTLSCEQNLNHDAMYWYRQDPGQGLRLIYYSQIVNDFQKGDIAEGYSVSREKKESFPLTVTSAQKNPTAFYLCASRAGGTYNEQFFGPGTRLTVL.

The chain couples TRBV5-4 to TRBJ2-3; maybe TRBD2 (6 bases). Germline CDR1 SGHNT, CDR2 YYREEE (reference sequence). The CDR3 sequence is 16 residues long. V was cut by 0 bases and J by 0 bases, with 11 bases left in between. This CDR3 is CASSLVGGTSTDTQYF. The CDR3 DNA reads as TGTGCCAGCAGCTTGGTTGGCGGGACTAGCACAGATACGCAGTATTTT.

The chain couples TRBV12-3 or TRBV12-4 to TRBJ1-5, with TRBD1 matching over 9 bases. Unmatched junction bases numbered 4, after V lost 2 bases and J lost 5 bases. This CDR3 is built from 15 residues. DNA of the CDR3: TGTGCCAGCAGTTTACAACAGGGGGCGGATCAGCCCCAGCATTTT. Translation gives CASSLQQGADQPQHF.

The chain has TRBV7-2 and TRBJ2-5; 7 bases are shared with TRBD2. The V gene's germline CDR1 is SGHTA and CDR2 FQGNSA. The CDR3 is made up of 14 amino acids. V lost 7 bases, J lost 5 bases, and 10 bases stayed unmatched. As DNA, the CDR3 is TGTGCCAGCAACCATCGAGCGGGGCGGGAGACCCAGTACTTC. This sequence encodes CASNHRAGRETQYF.

V is TRBV24-1 and J is TRBJ2-1; TRBD1 aligns across 7 bases. The CDR3 totals 13 residues. V gave up 9 bases and J gave up 5 bases; unmatched junction bases: 6. Germline V gives CDR1 KGHDR, CDR2 SFDVKD. The DNA for the CDR3 is TGTGCCACCGGCACAGGGGTAGACAATGAGCAGTTCTTC. Protein product: CATGTGVDNEQFF.

About this clonotype itself: A read error may be the cause here, since a much bigger clone is one base away. V usage is TRBV7-9 and J usage is TRBJ1-1; 8 nucleotides match TRBD1. From germline, CDR1 is SEHNR and CDR2 FQNEAQ (reference sequence). This CDR3 region has 17 residues. The CDR3 is CASSPGGAYRGNTKAFF. The CDR3, as DNA: TGTGCCAGCAGCCCAGGAGGGGCGTACAGGGGGAACACTAAAGCTTTCTTT.

This clonotype was found a few times. This chain joins TRBV7-2 and TRBJ2-4; a weak D match, TRBD2 (7 bases). This CDR3 region has 14 residues. Germline assignment: CDR1 SGHTA and CDR2 FQGNSA. V dropped 2 bases and J dropped 8 bases, with 13 bases sitting between them. Here the CDR3 reads CASSLMGGTYIQYF. For the CDR3, the DNA is TGTGCCAGCAGCTTAATGGGAGGGACATACATTCAGTACTTC.

Concerning this clonotype itself: This may be a read error, as it is one base from a much larger clone. The chain has TRBV7-2 and TRBJ2-5; possible D gene TRBD1, 6 bases. The germline V gene has CDR1 SGHTA and CDR2 FQGNSA. This CDR3 has 15 residues. The CDR3 spells CSSSLVGRTEETQYF. The CDR3 region has the DNA TGTTCCAGCAGCTTAGTAGGGCGGACAGAAGAGACCCAGTACTTC. Based on the CDR3 plus reference TRBV7-2 and TRBJ2-5, the full variable domain is GAGVSQSPSNKVTEKGKDVELRCDPISGHTALYWYRQSLGQGLEFLIYFQGNSAPDKSGLPSDRFSAERTGGSVSTLTIQRTQQEDSAVYLCSSSLVGRTEETQYFGPGTRLLVL.

This clonotype occurred a few times. The rearrangement links TRBV5-4 to TRBJ2-2; TRBD2 agrees at 7 bases. V lost 2 bases, J lost 5 bases, and 9 bases stayed unmatched. The CDR3 loop spans 16 amino acids. Germline CDR1 reads SGHNT; CDR2 reads YYREEE (reference sequence). CDR3 coding DNA: TGTGCCAGCAGCTTCAGGAGGACTAGAGGGACCGGGGAGCTGTTTTTT. It specifies CASSFRRTRGTGELFF.

This chain uses TRBV6-5 with TRBJ1-6; TRBD1 aligns across 9 bases. This CDR3 is 15 amino acids long. The trim removed 7 bases at V and 7 bases at J, leaving 8 bases unmatched. CDR1 MNHEY and CDR2 SVGAGI come from the germline V gene. The CDR3 loop is CASTKGDRENSPLHF. In DNA, the CDR3 is TGTGCCAGCACCAAGGGGGACAGGGAAAATTCACCCCTCCACTTT.

V usage is TRBV3-1 and J usage is TRBJ1-1; tentatively, D is TRBD1 (5 bases). Germline CDR1 reads LGHDT; CDR2 reads YNNKEL (reference sequence). The V gene lost 4 bases and the J gene lost 5 bases, with 17 bases spanning the gap. This CDR3 has 15 amino acids. This CDR3 reads CASSPLLGDSTEAFF. The DNA for the CDR3 is TGTGCCAGCAGCCCCCTTTTGGGGGATAGTACTGAAGCTTTCTTT.

V is TRBV10-3 and J is TRBJ2-2, with 10 bases aligning to TRBD2. J lost 4 bases, V lost 6 bases, and 5 bases had no gene match. Germline CDR1 and CDR2: ENHRY and SYGVKD. This CDR3 region has 15 residues. The CDR3 nucleotides are TGTGCCATCAGAACTAGCGGGGATGCCACCGGGGAGCTGTTTTTT. Translated, it gives CAIRTSGDATGELFF.

In its sample, this clonotype was seen a few times. CDR3 nucleotide sequence: TGTGCCGCTACGAAGACAGGGTGGAGAGACTACACCTTC. Amino acids: CAATKTGWRDYTF. V is TRBV7-9 and J is TRBJ1-2, with 7 bases lining up with TRBD1. The CDR3 runs 13 residues. From germline, CDR1 is SEHNR and CDR2 FQNEAQ (reference sequence). The trim removed 11 bases at V and 10 bases at J, leaving 16 bases unmatched.

This chain connects TRBV5-4 to TRBJ1-4; D unclear. Trimming took off 0 bases at V and 8 bases at J, with 8 bases between the two ends. This CDR3 region has 13 residues. CDR1 SGHNT and CDR2 YYREEE come from the germline V gene (reference sequence). The CDR3 DNA is TGTGCCAGCAGCTTGGCATGGAACGAAAAACTGTTTTTT. Its protein is CASSLAWNEKLFF.